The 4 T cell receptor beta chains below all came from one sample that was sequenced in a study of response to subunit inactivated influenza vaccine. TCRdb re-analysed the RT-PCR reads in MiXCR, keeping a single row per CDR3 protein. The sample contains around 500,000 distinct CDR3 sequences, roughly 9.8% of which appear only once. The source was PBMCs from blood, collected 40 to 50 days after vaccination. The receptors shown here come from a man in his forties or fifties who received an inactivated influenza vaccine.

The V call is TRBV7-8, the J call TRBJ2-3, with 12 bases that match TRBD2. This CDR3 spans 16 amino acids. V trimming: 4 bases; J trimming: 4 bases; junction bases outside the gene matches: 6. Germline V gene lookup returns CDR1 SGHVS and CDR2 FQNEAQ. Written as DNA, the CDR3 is TGTGCCAGCAGCTCCCGACTAGCGGGAGTCGCAGATACGCAGTATTTT. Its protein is CASSSRLAGVADTQYF.

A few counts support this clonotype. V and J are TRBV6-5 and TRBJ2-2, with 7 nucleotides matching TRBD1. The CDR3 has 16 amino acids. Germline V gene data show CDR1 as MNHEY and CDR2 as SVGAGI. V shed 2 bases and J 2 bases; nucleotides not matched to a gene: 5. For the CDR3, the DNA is TGTGCCAGCAGTTACCAGACAGGGACCAACACCGGGGAGCTGTTTTTT. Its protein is CASSYQTGTNTGELFF.

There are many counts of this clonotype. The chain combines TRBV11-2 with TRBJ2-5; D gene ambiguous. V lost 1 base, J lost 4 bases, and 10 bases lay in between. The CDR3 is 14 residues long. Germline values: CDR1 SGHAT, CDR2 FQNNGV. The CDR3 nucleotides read TGTGCCAGCAGCTTAGTTGGGGTCCCAGAGACCCAGTACTTC. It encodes CASSLVGVPETQYF. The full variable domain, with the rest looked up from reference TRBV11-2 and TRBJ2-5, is EAGVAQSPRYKIIEKRQSVAFWCNPISGHATLYWYQQILGQGPKLLIQFQNNGVVDDSQLPKDRFSAERLKGVDSTLKIQPAKLEDSAVYLCASSLVGVPETQYFGPGTRLLVL.

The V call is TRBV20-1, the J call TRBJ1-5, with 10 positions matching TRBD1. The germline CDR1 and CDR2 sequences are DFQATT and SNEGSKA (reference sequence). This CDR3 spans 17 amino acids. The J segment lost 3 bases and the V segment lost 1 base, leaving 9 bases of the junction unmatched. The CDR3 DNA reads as TGCAGTGCTAGAGGGACAGGGGGATTCCCATTCAATCAGCCCCAGCATTTT. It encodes CSARGTGGFPFNQPQHF.